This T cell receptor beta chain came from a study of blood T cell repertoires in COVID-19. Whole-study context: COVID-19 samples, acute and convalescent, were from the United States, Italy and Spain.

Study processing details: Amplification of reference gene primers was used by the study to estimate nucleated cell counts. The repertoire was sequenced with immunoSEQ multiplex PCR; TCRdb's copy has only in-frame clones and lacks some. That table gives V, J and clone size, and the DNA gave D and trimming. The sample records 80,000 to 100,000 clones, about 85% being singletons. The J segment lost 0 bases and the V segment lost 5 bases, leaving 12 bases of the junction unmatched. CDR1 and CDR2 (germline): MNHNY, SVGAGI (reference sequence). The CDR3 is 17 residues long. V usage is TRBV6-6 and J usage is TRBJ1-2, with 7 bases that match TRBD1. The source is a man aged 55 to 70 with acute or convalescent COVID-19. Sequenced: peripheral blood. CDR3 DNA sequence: TGTGCCAGCAGTCACCGGGACAGCCGACATACTAACTATGGCTACACCTTC. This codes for CASSHRDSRHTNYGYTF.